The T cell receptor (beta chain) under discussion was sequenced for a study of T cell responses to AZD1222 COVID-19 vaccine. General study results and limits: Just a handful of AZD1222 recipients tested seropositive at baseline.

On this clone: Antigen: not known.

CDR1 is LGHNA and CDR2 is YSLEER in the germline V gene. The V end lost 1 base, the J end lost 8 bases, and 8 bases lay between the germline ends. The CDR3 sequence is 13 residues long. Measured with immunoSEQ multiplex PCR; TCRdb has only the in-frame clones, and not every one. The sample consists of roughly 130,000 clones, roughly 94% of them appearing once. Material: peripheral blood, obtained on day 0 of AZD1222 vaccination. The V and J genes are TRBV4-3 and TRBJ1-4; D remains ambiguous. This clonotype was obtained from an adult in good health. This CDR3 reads CASSQGHQEKLFF. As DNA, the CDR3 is TGCGCCAGCAGCCAAGGACATCAAGAAAAACTGTTTTTT.